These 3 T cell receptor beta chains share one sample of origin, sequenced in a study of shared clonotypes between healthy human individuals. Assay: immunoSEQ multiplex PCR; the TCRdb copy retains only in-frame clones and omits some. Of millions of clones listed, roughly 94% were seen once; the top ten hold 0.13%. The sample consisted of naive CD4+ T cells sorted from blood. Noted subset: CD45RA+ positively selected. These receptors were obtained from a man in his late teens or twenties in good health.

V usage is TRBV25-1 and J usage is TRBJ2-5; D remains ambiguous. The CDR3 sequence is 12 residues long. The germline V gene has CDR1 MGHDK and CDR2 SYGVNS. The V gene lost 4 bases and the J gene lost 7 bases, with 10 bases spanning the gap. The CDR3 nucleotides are TGTGCCAGCAGTGGCCACCAATCGACCCAGTACTTC. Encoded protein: CASSGHQSTQYF.

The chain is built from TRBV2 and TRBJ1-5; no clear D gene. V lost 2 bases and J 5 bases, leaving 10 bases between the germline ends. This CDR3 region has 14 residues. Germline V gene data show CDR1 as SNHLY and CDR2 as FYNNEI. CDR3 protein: CASSELGRDQPQHF. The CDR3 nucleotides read TGTGCCAGCAGTGAACTTGGTAGGGATCAGCCCCAGCATTTT.

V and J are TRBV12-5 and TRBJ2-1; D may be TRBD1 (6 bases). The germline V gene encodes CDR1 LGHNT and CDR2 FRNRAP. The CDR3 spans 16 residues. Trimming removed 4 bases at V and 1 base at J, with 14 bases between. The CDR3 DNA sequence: TGTGCTAGTGGTTCGCAATTTGGACAGTCCTACAATGAGCAGTTCTTC. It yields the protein CASGSQFGQSYNEQFF.